This T cell receptor beta chain originates from a study of PD-L1 blockade in urothelial cancer. Repertoires were generated with immunoSEQ multiplex PCR, while TCRdb's copy carries only in-frame clones and drops some. The table records under 25,000 clones, 90% to 95% of them present only once. Documented time point: peripheral blood 6 weeks after treatment start. This CDR3 spans 15 amino acids. Unmatched junction bases numbered 5, after V lost 2 bases and J lost 4 bases. Germline assignment: CDR1 SGHTA and CDR2 FQGNSA. The sequence came from an older woman with urothelial cancer. The input for sequencing was PBMCs, taken around atezolizumab (anti-PD-L1) treatment. The chain joins TRBV7-2 to TRBJ2-4, with TRBD1 matching 7 bases. CDR3: CASSLTTGNKNIQYF. The CDR3 nucleotides read TGTGCCAGCAGCTTAACGACAGGGAATAAAAACATTCAGTACTTC.